The 3 T cell receptor beta chains reported below all come from one sample, sequenced in a study of CD8 T cells in ankylosing spondylitis (dated 2017 in TCRdb). Library generation was performed with 5' RACE. Sequencing took place on an Illumina HiSeq 2500. Clones were called with MiXCR by TCRdb after fastp trimmed the public reads at Q25, and only in-frame beta chains were retained. Each entry is one CDR3 protein sequence, shown with its most common DNA and genes. Counted in this sample were some 240,000 distinct CDR3 sequences; 18% of them appeared once. The ten largest clones capture over 25% of the sample. The sample consisted of blood, either unsorted or a sorted T cell fraction (not recorded which). These TCRs come from a male donor with ankylosing spondylitis or in good health (not recorded which).

This rearrangement joins TRBV4-1 to TRBJ2-2; perhaps TRBD1 as D (8 bases). Trimming stripped 7 bases from V and 6 bases from J, with 15 bases between. The germline gives CDR1 MGHRA, CDR2 YSYEKL. This CDR3 is built from 14 residues. In DNA, the CDR3 is TGCGCCAGCACCGAAACAGGGGGGGCCGGGGAGCTGTTTTTT. Encoded protein: CASTETGGAGELFF.

The chain recombines TRBV9 with TRBJ2-2, with D tentatively TRBD1 or TRBD2 (5 bases each). This CDR3 comprises 16 residues. CDR1 and CDR2 (germline): SGDLS, YYNGEE. The V gene lost 4 bases and the J gene lost 2 bases, with 15 bases spanning the gap. In DNA form, the CDR3 reads TGTGCCAGCAGCCACCCAAGGGACGGAAACACCGGGGAGCTGTTTTTT. This translates into CASSHPRDGNTGELFF.

CDR3 in DNA: TGTGCCAGCAGTTCGCTATTGATTGACAGCCTCTCCTACGAGCAGTACTTC. Protein: CASSSLLIDSLSYEQYF. This chain joins TRBV28 and TRBJ2-7; possibly TRBD1 for D (5 bases). The V end was cut by 4 bases, the J end by 0 bases, with 19 bases between. Germline V gene sequence: CDR1 MDHEN, CDR2 SYDVKM. This CDR3 region has 17 residues.